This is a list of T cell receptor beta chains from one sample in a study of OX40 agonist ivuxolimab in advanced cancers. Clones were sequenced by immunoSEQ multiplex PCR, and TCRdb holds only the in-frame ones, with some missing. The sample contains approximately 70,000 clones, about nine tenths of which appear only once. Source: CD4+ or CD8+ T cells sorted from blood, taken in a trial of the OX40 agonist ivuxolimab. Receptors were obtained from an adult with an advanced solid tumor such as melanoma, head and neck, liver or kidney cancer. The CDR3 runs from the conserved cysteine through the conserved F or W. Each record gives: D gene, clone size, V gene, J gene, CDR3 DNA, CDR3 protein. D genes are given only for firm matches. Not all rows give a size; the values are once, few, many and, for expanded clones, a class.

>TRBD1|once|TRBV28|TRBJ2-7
TGTGCCAGCAGTGTCTTAGACAGGGGATCCTACGAGCAGTACTTC
CASSVLDRGSYEQYF
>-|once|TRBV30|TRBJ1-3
TGTGCCTGGAGGGAACCTGGGACATCGGGAAACACCATATATTTT
CAWREPGTSGNTIYF
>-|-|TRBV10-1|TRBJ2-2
TGCGCCAGCAATGAGGGGTCGAACACCGGGGAGCTGTTTTTT
CASNEGSNTGELFF
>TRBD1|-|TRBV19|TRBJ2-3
TGTGCCACCACTGGGACAGGGGACGGGAGCACAGATACGCAGTATTTT
CATTGTGDGSTDTQYF
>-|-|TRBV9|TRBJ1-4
TGTGCCAGCAGCGTAGACGTCAGTAATGAAAAACTGTTTTTT
CASSVDVSNEKLFF
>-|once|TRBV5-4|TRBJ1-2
TGTGCCAGCAGCCCCTTAGGGGGGTCCCACTATGGCTACACCTTC
CASSPLGGSHYGYTF
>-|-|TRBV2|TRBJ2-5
TGTGCCAGCAGCCCCGGACTATTTGAGACCCAGTACTTC
CASSPGLFETQYF
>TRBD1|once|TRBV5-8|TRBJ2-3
TGTGCCAGCAGCTGGGCCCGGGACAGAAGCACAGATACGCAGTATTTT
CASSWARDRSTDTQYF
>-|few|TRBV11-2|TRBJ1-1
TGTGCCAGCAGCCTCACCAGGGACACTGAAGCTTTCTTT
CASSLTRDTEAFF
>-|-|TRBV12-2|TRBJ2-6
TGTGCAAGTCGCCCGGACAGCCCACCTGGGGCCAACGTCCTGACTTTC
CASRPDSPPGANVLTF
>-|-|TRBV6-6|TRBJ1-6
TGTGCCAGCAAGAATGCTGATTCACCCCTCCACTTT
CASKNADSPLHF
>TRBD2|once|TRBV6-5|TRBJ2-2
TGTGCCAGCGGGAGGGACACCGGGGAGCTGTTTTTT
CASGRDTGELFF
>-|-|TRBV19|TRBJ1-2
TGTGCCAGTAGTATAGATCCGGGGAGGATGCTCTATGGCTACACCTTC
CASSIDPGRMLYGYTF
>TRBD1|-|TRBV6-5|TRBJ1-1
TGTGCCAGCAGTTTCTGGGGACAGGGGGACACTGAAGCTTTCTTT
CASSFWGQGDTEAFF
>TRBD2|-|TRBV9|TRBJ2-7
TGTGCCAGCAGCGTAATGGCGGGGGGGAGCCTTAGCGAGCAGTACTTC
CASSVMAGGSLSEQYF
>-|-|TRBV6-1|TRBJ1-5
TGTGCCAGCAGTGAGGCTCGGGGGGGGGCTAGCAATCAGCCCCAGCATTTT
CASSEARGGASNQPQHF
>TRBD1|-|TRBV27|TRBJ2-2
TGTGCCAGCAGTTCACGACAGGGGCCCGGGGAGCTGTTTTTT
CASSSRQGPGELFF
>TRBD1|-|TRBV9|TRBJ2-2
TGTGCCAGCAGCCCCCGGGACAGGGGCGGCACCGGGGAGCTGTTTTTT
CASSPRDRGGTGELFF
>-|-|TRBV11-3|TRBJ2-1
TGTGCCAGCAGCTTAGGGGGAACCGATGAGCAGTTCTTC
CASSLGGTDEQFF
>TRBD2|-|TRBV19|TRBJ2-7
TGTGCCAGTAGTATTGGACCCTCGGGAGCGGGGCTCGAGCAGTACTTC
CASSIGPSGAGLEQYF
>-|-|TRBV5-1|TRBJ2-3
TGCGCCAGCAGCGGGGGTCAAATCGCAGATACGCAGTATTTT
CASSGGQIADTQYF
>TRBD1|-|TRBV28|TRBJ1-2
TGTGCCAGCAGACGACAGGGAGGGGTGGAAGGCTACACCTTC
CASRRQGGVEGYTF
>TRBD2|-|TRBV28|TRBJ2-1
TGTGCCAGCGTAACTAGCGGGGACTACAATGAGCAGTTCTTC
CASVTSGDYNEQFF
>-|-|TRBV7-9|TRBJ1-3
TGTGCCAGCAGCTTTGGCCACTCTGGAAACACCATATATTTT
CASSFGHSGNTIYF
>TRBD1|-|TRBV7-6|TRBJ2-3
TGTGCCAGCAGCCCTAGTTTTTCCGGGACAGGGGGTGTCACAGATACGCAGTATTTT
CASSPSFSGTGGVTDTQYF
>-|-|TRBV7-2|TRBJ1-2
TGTGCCAGCATTCCGGGGCCGGGCGATTATGGCTACACCTTC
CASIPGPGDYGYTF
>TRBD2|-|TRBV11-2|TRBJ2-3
TGTGCCAGCAGCTCCCCAAGGGTAGCGGGGGACACAGATACGCAGTATTTT
CASSSPRVAGDTDTQYF
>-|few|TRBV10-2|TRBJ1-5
TGCGCCAGCGAAACTGACAGCTATAATCAGCCCCAGCATTTT
CASETDSYNQPQHF
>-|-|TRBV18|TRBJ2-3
TGTGCCAGCTCACCACGAGCGGCCCTCACAGATACGCAGTATTTT
CASSPRAALTDTQYF
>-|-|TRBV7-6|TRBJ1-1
TGTGCCAGCAGCCTAACGGCGCAGAACACTGAAGCTTTCTTT
CASSLTAQNTEAFF
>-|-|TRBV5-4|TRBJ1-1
TGTGCCAGCAGCCCCTACAGGCTTAACACTGAAGCTTTCTTT
CASSPYRLNTEAFF
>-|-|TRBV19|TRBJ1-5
TGTGCCAGTACCTGGGGCATAGATCAGCCCCAGCATTTT
CASTWGIDQPQHF
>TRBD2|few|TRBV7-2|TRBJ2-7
TGTGCCAGCAGCTTAGCGAAATGGGGGGGGAGCTCCTACGAGCAGTACTTC
CASSLAKWGGSSYEQYF
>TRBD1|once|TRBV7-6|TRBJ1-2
TGTGCCAGCAGCTTAGAGACAGGGGTCGCTGGCTACACCTTC
CASSLETGVAGYTF
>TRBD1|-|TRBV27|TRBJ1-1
TGTGCCAGCAGTTTGCCGGGACAGCCTGAAGCTTTCTTT
CASSLPGQPEAFF
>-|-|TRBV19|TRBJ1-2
TGTGCCAGTAGTATCGGGAGGAGCTATGGCTACACCTTC
CASSIGRSYGYTF
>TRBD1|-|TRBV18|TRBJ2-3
TGTGCCAGCTCGCCGGGACAGGGGAACGCAGATACGCAGTATTTT
CASSPGQGNADTQYF
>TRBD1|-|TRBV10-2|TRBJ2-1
TGCGCCAGCACTTTCCGGGACAGGGGGTATGATGAGCAGTTCTTC
CASTFRDRGYDEQFF
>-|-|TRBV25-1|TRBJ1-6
TGTGCCAGCAGTGATTACACACATAATTCACCCCTCCACTTT
CASSDYTHNSPLHF
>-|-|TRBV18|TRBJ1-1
TGTGCCAGCTCATCACAGGGTGACACTGAAGCTTTCTTT
CASSSQGDTEAFF
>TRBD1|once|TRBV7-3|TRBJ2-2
TGTGCCAGCAGCAGACAGGGGGGCGACACCGGGGAGCTGTTTTTT
CASSRQGGDTGELFF
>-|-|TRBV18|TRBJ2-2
TGTGCCAGCTCACCATACGGGGGCACCGGGGAGCTGTTTTTT
CASSPYGGTGELFF
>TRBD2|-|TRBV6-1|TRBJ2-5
TGTGCCAGCAGTGACCAGCGGGGGAGAGAAGAGACCCAGTACTTC
CASSDQRGREETQYF
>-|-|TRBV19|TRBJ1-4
TGTGCCAGTAAGGAGGTCGCTGCAACTAATGAAAAACTGTTTTTT
CASKEVAATNEKLFF
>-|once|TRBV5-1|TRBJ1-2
TGCGCCAGCCGCGGGGAGTCAAACTATGGCTACACCTTC
CASRGESNYGYTF
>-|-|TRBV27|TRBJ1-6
TGTGCCAGCAGTTTATCTCGGGATTCACCCCTCCACTTT
CASSLSRDSPLHF
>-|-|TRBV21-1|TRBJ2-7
TGTGCCAGCAGCTCCGGGTCCTACTACGAGCAGTACTTC
CASSSGSYYEQYF
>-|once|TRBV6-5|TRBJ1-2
TGTGCCAGCAGGACAGGACAGTTCTATGGCTACACCTTC
CASRTGQFYGYTF
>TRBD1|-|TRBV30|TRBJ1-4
TGTGCCTGGAGTGCCGGGACAGCCTACGATGAAAAACTGTTTTTT
CAWSAGTAYDEKLFF
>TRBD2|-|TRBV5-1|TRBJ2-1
TGCGCCAGCAGCTTGGGACTAGCCTATGAGCAGTTCTTC
CASSLGLAYEQFF
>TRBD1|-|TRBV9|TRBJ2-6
TGTGCCAGCAGCGGCCAGAGGACAGGGCTTCTTGGGGCCAACGTCCTGACTTTC
CASSGQRTGLLGANVLTF
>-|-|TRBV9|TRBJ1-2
TGTGCCAGCAGCCCTCAGGCCACAGGGAGGGAGGGCTACACCTTC
CASSPQATGREGYTF
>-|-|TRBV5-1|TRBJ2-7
TGCGCCAGCAGCTTGGGACCGCAGGTACCAACCTACGAGCAGTACTTC
CASSLGPQVPTYEQYF
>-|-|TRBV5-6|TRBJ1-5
TGTGCCAGCAGCTTCGGGAATCAGCCCCAGCATTTT
CASSFGNQPQHF